A single sample gave rise to the 26 T cell receptor beta chains below, sequenced in a study of Ad26.COV2.S vaccination and SARS-CoV-2 variants. TCRdb's table, derived via immunoSEQ multiplex PCR, lists solely in-frame clones and lacks some. The sample includes around 370,000 clones, around 90% of them seen just once. This sample comprised peripheral blood, obtained after recovery from COVID-19. The receptor source for this set is a human donor who had recovered from COVID-19.

In its sample, this clone was seen once. The rearrangement uses TRBV20-1 and TRBJ1-4; no definite D call. Per germline, CDR1 DFQATT and CDR2 SNEGSKA (reference sequence). This CDR3 has 11 amino acids. Trimming stripped 5 bases from V and 5 bases from J, with 6 bases between. This chain's CDR3 is CSAWQNEKLFF. CDR3 coding DNA: TGCAGTGCTTGGCAGAATGAAAAACTGTTTTTT.

V gene TRBV5-4 combines with J gene TRBJ1-1; 10 positions agree with TRBD1. The CDR3 is made up of 16 amino acids. Germline-derived CDR1 and CDR2 are SGHNT and YYREEE (reference sequence). V lost 4 bases, J lost 1 base, and 7 bases stayed unmatched. The CDR3 spells CASSLGTGAGNTEAFF. CDR3 bases: TGTGCCAGCAGCCTAGGGACAGGGGCGGGGAACACTGAAGCTTTCTTT.

This CDR3 is CASSLGGGVTYEQYF. CDR3 in DNA: TGTGCCAGCAGCTTAGGAGGTGGGGTCACCTACGAGCAGTACTTC. The chain recombines TRBV7-6 with TRBJ2-7; no firm D call. The germline CDR1 and CDR2 sequences are SGHVS and FNYEAQ. V was shortened by 1 base and J by 2 bases, with 12 bases between the two germline ends. The CDR3 loop spans 15 amino acids.

This sequence joins TRBV19 and TRBJ1-1; 8 nucleotides match TRBD1. Looked up from germline, CDR1 is LNHDA and CDR2 is SQIVND (reference sequence). The V and J ends lost 7 bases and 6 bases, in that order; junction bases with no gene match: 7. The CDR3 has 13 residues. CDR3 loop: CASIWTGRAEAFF. CDR3 nucleotides: TGTGCCAGTATTTGGACAGGGCGCGCTGAAGCTTTCTTT. Full variable domain (remainder filled in from reference TRBV19 and TRBJ1-1): DGGITQSPKYLFRKEGQNVTLSCEQNLNHDAMYWYRQDPGQGLRLIYYSQIVNDFQKGDIAEGYSVSREKKESFPLTVTSAQKNPTAFYLCASIWTGRAEAFFGQGTRLTVV.

J is TRBJ2-1 and V is TRBV12-3 or TRBV12-4; D is unresolved. This CDR3 comprises 12 residues. V shed 6 bases and J shed 10 bases, with 13 bases lying between them. The chain's CDR3 is CASSPRFQEQFF. The CDR3 DNA is TGTGCCAGCAGCCCGAGGTTTCAGGAGCAGTTCTTC.

This chain joins TRBV11-2 and TRBJ1-5; D uncertain. The CDR3 loop spans 15 amino acids. V lost 1 base and J 0 bases, leaving 7 bases between the germline ends. CDR1 is SGHAT and CDR2 is FQNNGV in the germline V gene. The CDR3 DNA reads TGTGCCAGCAGCTTAGGGGGTAATAGCAATCAGCCCCAGCATTTT. It specifies CASSLGGNSNQPQHF. Combining the CDR3 with reference TRBV11-2 and TRBJ1-5 gives the whole variable domain EAGVAQSPRYKIIEKRQSVAFWCNPISGHATLYWYQQILGQGPKLLIQFQNNGVVDDSQLPKDRFSAERLKGVDSTLKIQPAKLEDSAVYLCASSLGGNSNQPQHFGDGTRLSIL.

This chain uses TRBV6-5 with TRBJ1-4, with a weak D call TRBD1 (6 bases). V was pared by 3 bases and J by 7 bases, with 12 bases between. The CDR3 runs to 14 residues. Germline CDR1 and CDR2: MNHEY and SVGAGI. The DNA for the CDR3 is TGTGCCAGCAGTTATGGTCAGGGGCTTGAAAAACTGTTTTTT. This sequence encodes CASSYGQGLEKLFF.

The chain links TRBV2 to TRBJ1-2; TRBD1 is a possible D gene (5 bases). The CDR3 spans 14 residues. Trimming shortened V by 8 bases and J by 5 bases, and 18 bases separated the two germline ends. Germline CDR1 reads SNHLY; CDR2 reads FYNNEI. CDR3 loop: CASWGGGLGYGYTF. The CDR3 coding sequence is TGTGCCAGCTGGGGCGGGGGATTGGGGTATGGCTACACCTTC.

The chain couples TRBV6-2 or TRBV6-3 to TRBJ2-3; D is uncertain. CDR3 size: 15 residues. V was shortened by 0 bases and J by 2 bases, with 9 bases between the two germline ends. CDR1 is MNHEY, CDR2 SVGEGT, per germline. The CDR3 DNA sequence: TGTGCCAGCAGTTACTCTGAAGTCTCCACAGATACGCAGTATTTT. Translating it yields CASSYSEVSTDTQYF.

The chain uses TRBV29-1 and TRBJ2-3; maybe TRBD2 (6 bases). The germline CDR1 and CDR2 sequences are SQVTM and ANQGSEA. This CDR3 comprises 14 residues. V was shortened by 3 bases and J by 5 bases, with 15 bases between the two germline ends. The CDR3 region is CSVDLQGGIDTQYF. CDR3 bases: TGCAGCGTTGATTTGCAGGGAGGCATAGATACGCAGTATTTT.

This clone appeared once. This chain joins TRBV3-1 (or the pseudogene TRBV3-2) and TRBJ2-7, with 9 bases lining up with TRBD1. Germline V gene data show CDR1 as LGHDT and CDR2 as YNNKEL (reference sequence). Trimming removed 4 bases from V and 3 bases from J; junction bases left unmatched: 7. This CDR3 contains 15 residues. The CDR3, as DNA: TGTGCCAGCAGCCGTGGGACAGGGACTTTCTACGAGCAGTACTTC. Its translation: CASSRGTGTFYEQYF.

This chain connects TRBV7-9 to TRBJ1-2; 7 nucleotides align to TRBD1. After removal of 4 bases from V and 5 bases from J, the junction contained 10 bases not matched to a gene. Germline V gives CDR1 SEHNR, CDR2 FQNEAQ (reference sequence). The CDR3 totals 15 residues. This CDR3 reads CASSSPEGAEYGYTF. The DNA for the CDR3 is TGTGCCAGCAGCTCCCCGGAGGGGGCGGAGTATGGCTACACCTTC.

This chain connects TRBV6-2 or TRBV6-3 to TRBJ2-2; D may be TRBD1 (6 bases). The V and J ends lost 5 bases and 5 bases respectively, with 18 bases between them. The length of the CDR3 is 16 residues. Germline V gives CDR1 MNHEY, CDR2 SVGEGT. The CDR3 coding sequence is TGTGCCAGCAGTACGAGCCGGACAGAGGAAACCGGGGAGCTGTTTTTT. Translated: CASSTSRTEETGELFF.

This chain joins TRBV19 and TRBJ2-3, with D unresolved. Trimming cost V 2 bases and J 4 bases, with 7 bases left between them. Germline values: CDR1 LNHDA, CDR2 SQIVND (reference sequence). This CDR3 contains 13 residues. The CDR3 spells CASSIKAPDTQYF. In DNA form, the CDR3 reads TGTGCCAGTAGTATAAAGGCCCCAGATACGCAGTATTTT. Full variable domain (remainder filled in from reference TRBV19 and TRBJ2-3): DGGITQSPKYLFRKEGQNVTLSCEQNLNHDAMYWYRQDPGQGLRLIYYSQIVNDFQKGDIAEGYSVSREKKESFPLTVTSAQKNPTAFYLCASSIKAPDTQYFGPGTRLTVL.

The chain joins TRBV6-6 to TRBJ2-2; TRBD1 aligns across 7 bases. CDR1 MNHNY and CDR2 SVGAGI come from the germline V gene (reference sequence). The CDR3 runs to 15 residues. J lost 3 bases, V lost 5 bases, and 6 bases had no gene match. CDR3 DNA: TGTGCCAGCAGTCCCGGGGACAGAGACACCGGGGAGCTGTTTTTT. It codes for CASSPGDRDTGELFF.

CDR3 in amino acids: CASSSGPGNEQFF. Written as DNA, the CDR3 is TGTGCCAGCAGCTCCGGACCTGGGAATGAGCAGTTCTTC. The rearrangement links TRBV13 to TRBJ2-1; D is undetermined. Germline CDR1 is PRHDT and CDR2 is FYEKMQ (reference sequence). The CDR3 is made up of 13 amino acids. Trimming took 4 bases from V and 7 from J, leaving 11 bases between them.

The genes are TRBV27 and TRBJ1-1; TRBD1 aligns across 10 bases. The CDR3 runs 19 residues. Trimming cost V 2 bases and J 0 bases; bases outside gene matches: 12. Germline loops: CDR1 MNHEY, CDR2 SMNVEV (reference sequence). This CDR3 reads CASSLPGLWTGGLNTEAFF. CDR3 nucleotides: TGTGCCAGCAGTTTACCCGGACTTTGGACAGGGGGATTGAACACTGAAGCTTTCTTT.

This clone was recorded once. This sequence joins TRBV6-5 and TRBJ1-2; 9 positions agree with TRBD1. The CDR3 runs to 13 residues. Germline assignment: CDR1 MNHEY and CDR2 SVGAGI. The ends lost 7 bases at V and 6 bases at J; junction bases unmatched: 6. The CDR3 DNA is TGTGCCAGCAACAGGGGGCAGGGAGATGGCTACACCTTC. Encoded protein: CASNRGQGDGYTF.

The V and J genes are TRBV5-1 and TRBJ1-2; TRBD1 agrees at 8 bases. The J segment lost 6 bases and the V segment lost 4 bases, leaving 2 bases of the junction unmatched. Germline V lookup: CDR1 SGHRS, CDR2 YFSETQ. CDR3 size: 12 residues. CDR3 region: CASSKTGDGYTF. The CDR3 nucleotides are TGCGCCAGCAGCAAGACAGGGGATGGCTACACCTTC.

The CDR3 DNA follows: TGTGCCAGCAGCCAAAAACAGGGGGCGGGTGGCTACACCTTC. Protein sequence: CASSQKQGAGGYTF. The rearrangement joins TRBV4-2 to TRBJ1-2, with TRBD1 matching 9 bases. The CDR3 is 14 residues long. The ends lost 2 bases at V and 7 bases at J; junction bases unmatched: 5. Germline-derived CDR1 and CDR2 are LGHNA and YNFKEQ.

This chain uses TRBV5-4 with TRBJ1-1, with 9 bases fitting TRBD1. The ends lost 4 bases at V and 5 bases at J; junction bases unmatched: 9. Germline-derived CDR1 and CDR2 are SGHNT and YYREEE (reference sequence). CDR3 length: 15 amino acids. This CDR3 reads CASSGGGQGRTEAFF. In nucleotides, the CDR3 is TGTGCCAGCAGCGGTGGGGGACAGGGTAGAACTGAAGCTTTCTTT.

V usage is TRBV27 and J usage is TRBJ1-1, with a tentative D call TRBD1 (5 bases). Deletions cut 5 bases from V and 1 base from J, with 14 bases between. The V gene's germline CDR1 is MNHEY and CDR2 SMNVEV (reference sequence). The CDR3 loop spans 15 amino acids. The CDR3, as DNA: TGTGCCAGCAGTCGTCTTAACAGGCGGAACACTGAAGCTTTCTTT. This encodes CASSRLNRRNTEAFF.

The chain has TRBV27 and TRBJ2-3; D is perhaps TRBD2 (6 bases). V lost 2 bases and J lost 6, with 12 bases in between. The CDR3 sequence is 14 residues long. Looked up from germline, CDR1 is MNHEY and CDR2 is SMNVEV (reference sequence). The CDR3 region is CASSLGAGRDTQYF. The CDR3 DNA reads as TGTGCCAGCAGTTTAGGGGCGGGGCGGGATACGCAGTATTTT.

The chain joins TRBV5-4 to TRBJ2-3, with 10 bases identical to TRBD1. The V segment lost 6 bases and the J segment 6 bases; nucleotides outside the gene matches: 10. CDR1 SGHNT and CDR2 YYREEE come from the germline V gene (reference sequence). The CDR3 is made up of 15 amino acids. CDR3 in amino acids: CASTRTRDRGDTQYF. CDR3 DNA sequence: TGTGCCAGCACCCGAACCCGGGACAGGGGCGATACGCAGTATTTT.

The chain is built from TRBV12-3 or TRBV12-4 and TRBJ1-1, with D uncertain. The CDR3 length is 11 residues. V shed 3 bases and J shed 11 bases, with 10 bases lying between them. The CDR3 loop reads CASSFSRYAFF. The CDR3 nucleotides read TGTGCCAGCAGTTTTTCGAGGTATGCTTTCTTT.

This chain connects TRBV11-2 to TRBJ2-1, with TRBD2 identical over 10 bases. The germline gives CDR1 SGHAT, CDR2 FQNNGV. J was trimmed by 4 bases and V by 5 bases; bases with no gene match: 11. The CDR3 runs 17 residues. The CDR3 bases are TGTGCCAGCAGCCGAAGGTTCAGCGGGGGGGCATACAATGAGCAGTTCTTC. Its protein is CASSRRFSGGAYNEQFF. Based on the CDR3 plus reference TRBV11-2 and TRBJ2-1, the full variable domain is EAGVAQSPRYKIIEKRQSVAFWCNPISGHATLYWYQQILGQGPKLLIQFQNNGVVDDSQLPKDRFSAERLKGVDSTLKIQPAKLEDSAVYLCASSRRFSGGAYNEQFFGPGTRLTVL.